Below, 31 T cell receptor beta chains from the same sample are listed, as sequenced in a study of PD-1 blockade in classical Hodgkin lymphoma. Profiling relied on immunoSEQ multiplex PCR, and the TCRdb table lists in-frame clones only, not all of them. This sample carries roughly 90,000 clones, approximately 83% of them seen once, and the ten largest clones take about 17%. As to time point: cycle 4 day 1 (C4D1), after 5 to 7 weeks of nivolumab. Every single patient, without exception, relapsed after autologous stem cell transplantation, and brentuximab vedotin exposure varied. The material sequenced was peripheral blood mononuclear cells (PBMCs), taken before the fourth cycle of nivolumab. The receptors shown here come from a human donor with classical Hodgkin lymphoma.

Note on this clone: Other nucleotide sequences from this sample produce the same CDR3. This chain uses TRBV4-2 with TRBJ1-5, with D uncertain. The CDR3 is 14 residues long. Trimming pared 4 bases from V and 0 bases from J, leaving 7 bases between. The germline V gene encodes CDR1 LGHNA and CDR2 YNFKEQ. CDR3 protein: CASSRTDSNQPQHF. DNA of the CDR3: TGTGCCAGCAGCCGAACTGATAGCAATCAGCCCCAGCATTTT.

This clone appeared a single time. This chain links TRBV5-1 with TRBJ2-1, with D perhaps TRBD2 (5 bases). The V and J ends lost 1 base and 9 bases respectively, with 11 bases between them. Germline CDR1 is SGHRS and CDR2 is YFSETQ. The CDR3 is 13 residues long. Here the CDR3 reads CASSLPTRGEQFF. Written as DNA, the CDR3 is TGCGCCAGCAGCTTGCCTACTAGAGGTGAGCAGTTCTTC. Drawing the rest from reference TRBV5-1 and TRBJ2-1, the complete variable domain is KAGVTQTPRYLIKTRGQQVTLSCSPISGHRSVSWYQQTPGQGLQFLFEYFSETQRNKGNFPGRFSGRQFSNSRSEMNVSTLELGDSALYLCASSLPTRGEQFFGPGTRLTVL.

The chain has TRBV5-6 and TRBJ1-2; D not certain. Between the trimmed V and J ends, which lost 4 bases and 3 bases, there was a span of 13 bases. In germline, CDR1 is SGHDT, CDR2 YYEEEE. This CDR3 has 14 residues. CDR3 bases: TGTGCCAGCAGCCCACGGGGTCGGCACTATGGCTACACCTTC. Encoded protein: CASSPRGRHYGYTF.

The chain employs TRBV7-2 and TRBJ2-7, with a weak D call TRBD2 (6 bases). The germline gives CDR1 SGHTA, CDR2 FQGNSA. This CDR3 contains 15 residues. Trimming removed 5 bases at V and 0 bases at J, with 14 bases between. The CDR3 region is CASSRSGRSSYEQYF. CDR3 DNA: TGTGCCAGCAGCAGAAGCGGGCGAAGCTCCTACGAGCAGTACTTC.

This clone has a handful of counts. The genes are TRBV7-8 and TRBJ2-3, with 9 nucleotides matching TRBD1. The CDR3 contains 16 residues. V shed 3 bases, J shed 4 bases, and the junction held 8 bases outside the gene matches. The germline V gene has CDR1 SGHVS and CDR2 FQNEAQ. In nucleotides, the CDR3 is TGTGCCAGCAGCTTCCGGGACAGGGCCATCGCAGATACGCAGTATTTT. It translates to CASSFRDRAIADTQYF.

CDR3 in amino acids: CASSQQVGNFNEQFF. The CDR3 DNA reads as TGCGCCAGCAGCCAACAGGTGGGCAATTTCAATGAGCAGTTCTTC. The genes are TRBV5-1 and TRBJ2-1; a weak D match, TRBD1 (5 bases). V gave up 4 bases and J gave up 6 bases, with 17 bases separating them. This CDR3 region has 15 residues. Looked up from germline, CDR1 is SGHRS and CDR2 is YFSETQ.

The chain carries TRBV6-1 and TRBJ2-4; D gene uncertain. CDR1 MNHNS and CDR2 SASEGT come from the germline V gene. This CDR3 has 12 residues. The V end was cut by 8 bases, the J end by 16 bases, with 21 bases between. The CDR3 DNA is TGTGCCAGCCACCAGGCGGTGGGGTCGGTATACTTC. It codes for CASHQAVGSVYF.

The V and J genes are TRBV5-6 and TRBJ2-7; D gene uncertain. This CDR3 is 11 amino acids long. V lost 4 bases to trimming and J lost 6 bases, with 8 bases between them. Germline CDR1 and CDR2: SGHDT and YYEEEE. The CDR3: CASSQGGEQYF. CDR3 nucleotide sequence: TGTGCCAGCAGCCAAGGCGGCGAGCAGTACTTC.

CDR3 sequence: CASSVMGSYNEQFF. The CDR3 nucleotides read TGTGCCAGCAGCGTAATGGGATCCTACAATGAGCAGTTCTTC. This chain connects TRBV9 to TRBJ2-1, with D hard to call. The CDR3 consists of 14 residues. The V and J ends lost 1 base and 1 base respectively, with 6 bases between them. CDR1 is SGDLS and CDR2 is YYNGEE in the germline V gene.

The chain combines TRBV10-3 with TRBJ2-7, with D perhaps being TRBD1 or TRBD2 (5 bases each). V lost 6 bases, J lost 3 bases, and 9 bases lay in between. CDR1 is ENHRY, CDR2 SYGVKD, per germline. The CDR3 extends over 12 amino acids. In DNA, the CDR3 is TGTGCCATCAGGGGGACGAGCTACGAGCAGTACTTC. Its protein is CAIRGTSYEQYF.

This chain connects TRBV21-1 to TRBJ2-1; the table's D call TRBD2 went unverified against the DNA. TRBV21-1 is a pseudogene segment. The CDR3 covers 16 residues. The chain's CDR3 is CATPRGGSRSYNEQFF. In DNA form, the CDR3 reads TGTGCCACCCCTCGGGGAGGATCGAGGTCCTACAATGAGCAGTTCTTC.

The rearrangement uses TRBV5-1 and TRBJ2-5; 7 positions agree with TRBD1. J lost 3 bases, V lost 4 bases, and 3 bases had no gene match. The CDR3 length is 13 residues. CDR1 and CDR2 from the germline V gene are SGHRS and YFSETQ. CDR3 sequence: CASSGTAEETQYF. CDR3 coding DNA: TGCGCCAGCAGCGGGACAGCGGAAGAGACCCAGTACTTC.

The V and J genes are TRBV28 and TRBJ2-7; 7 nucleotides agree with TRBD2. The germline gives CDR1 MDHEN, CDR2 SYDVKM. Unmatched junction bases numbered 3, after V lost 11 bases and J lost 2 bases. The CDR3 runs to 11 residues. The CDR3 region is CAGGGTYEQYF. Here the CDR3 DNA reads TGTGCCGGGGGGGGTACCTACGAGCAGTACTTC. Supplemented by reference TRBV28 and TRBJ2-7, the full variable domain reads DVKVTQSSRYLVKRTGEKVFLECVQDMDHENMFWYRQDPGLGLRLIYFSYDVKMKEKGDIPEGYSVSREKKERFSLILESASTNQTSMYLCAGGGTYEQYFGPGTRLTVT.

The chain recombines TRBV5-1 with TRBJ1-5, with no clear D. The CDR3 has 13 amino acids. V lost 5 bases and J 3 bases, leaving 9 bases between the germline ends. The V gene's germline CDR1 is SGHRS and CDR2 YFSETQ. The CDR3, as DNA: TGCGCCAGCAGTCTCGACTACAATCAGCCCCAGCATTTT. It specifies CASSLDYNQPQHF.

The rearrangement links TRBV9 to TRBJ1-2; 7 positions agree with TRBD1. The V gene's germline CDR1 is SGDLS and CDR2 YYNGEE. Trimming cost V 4 bases and J 5 bases; bases outside gene matches: 8. This CDR3 region has 14 residues. CDR3 sequence: CASSMDRRQYGYTF. The CDR3 nucleotides are TGTGCCAGCAGCATGGACAGGAGACAATATGGCTACACCTTC.

CDR3 DNA: TGCGCCAGCAGTCCAGGACCAACCTACGAGCAGTACTTC. This encodes CASSPGPTYEQYF. The chain uses TRBV23-1 and TRBJ2-7, with D unresolved. TRBV23-1 is flagged as an ORF with uncertain function. Trimming removed 4 bases at V and 2 bases at J, with 9 bases between. This CDR3 spans 13 amino acids.

The count of this clone is one. The rearrangement joins TRBV5-1 to TRBJ2-7; D unclear. V was cut by 2 bases and J by 3 bases, with 9 bases left in between. Germline-derived CDR1 and CDR2 are SGHRS and YFSETQ. The CDR3 is made up of 13 amino acids. The CDR3 nucleotides read TGCGCCAGCAGCTTTGGTCCTAACTACGAGCAGTACTTC. It encodes CASSFGPNYEQYF.

The J gene is TRBJ2-2, the V gene TRBV10-1, with D perhaps matching TRBD1 (6 bases). Germline V CDR1 and CDR2: WNHNN, SYGVQD (reference sequence). V lost 2 bases and J 6 bases, leaving 10 bases between the germline ends. CDR3 length: 14 residues. CDR3 sequence reads: CASSETGLAGELFF. In DNA, the CDR3 is TGCGCCAGCAGTGAGACAGGGCTAGCCGGGGAGCTGTTTTTT.

This clone was picked up a small number of times. The gene calls are TRBV10-3 and TRBJ1-1; no definite D call. CDR3 length: 13 residues. V lost 8 bases and J 3 bases, leaving 13 bases between the germline ends. The V gene's germline CDR1 is ENHRY and CDR2 SYGVKD. The CDR3 reads CAIRVLRDTEAFF. The CDR3 region has the DNA TGTGCCATCCGGGTCCTACGGGACACTGAAGCTTTCTTT.

The chain links TRBV19 to TRBJ1-5; 8 bases map to TRBD1. V lost 3 bases and J lost 2; bases outside the gene matches: 3. The germline V gene has CDR1 LNHDA and CDR2 SQIVND (reference sequence). CDR3 length: 15 amino acids. CDR3 bases: TGTGCCAGTAGTATTCAGGGGGCCCGCAATCAGCCCCAGCATTTT. It is translated as CASSIQGARNQPQHF.

This clone was recorded once. At one end the junction does not follow the germline gene, possibly because of a read error. The chain carries TRBV29-1 and TRBJ1-1; D may be TRBD1 (6 bases). The germline CDR1 and CDR2 sequences are SQVTM and ANQGSEA. This CDR3 contains 12 residues. The CDR3 DNA follows: TGCAGCGCGGGACACCTGAACGCTGAAGCTTTCTTT. This encodes CSAGHLNAEAFF.

The chain combines TRBV5-4 with TRBJ2-1; 7 bases line up with TRBD2. The V segment lost 4 bases and the J segment 2 bases; nucleotides outside the gene matches: 6. Germline CDR1 is SGHNT and CDR2 is YYREEE (reference sequence). The CDR3 length is 15 residues. DNA of the CDR3: TGTGCCAGCAGCCCAGGGAGGGCCGCCTACAATGAGCAGTTCTTC. It is translated as CASSPGRAAYNEQFF.

V and J are TRBV9 and TRBJ2-1; 13 nucleotides align to TRBD2. This CDR3 spans 17 amino acids. The germline gives CDR1 SGDLS, CDR2 YYNGEE. After removal of 0 bases from V and 5 bases from J, the junction contained 5 bases not matched to a gene. CDR3 bases: TGTGCCAGCAGCGTAGCTTGGGGGACTAGCGGGAACAATGAGCAGTTCTTC. Its translation: CASSVAWGTSGNNEQFF.

In DNA, the CDR3 is TGTGCCAGCAGTTTATCGAAGGTCCCGAAGAGGGAGCAGTACTTC. This gives the protein CASSLSKVPKREQYF. The chain employs TRBV27 and TRBJ2-7; no clear D. Germline assignment: CDR1 MNHEY and CDR2 SMNVEV (reference sequence). This CDR3 region has 15 residues. V was clipped by 0 bases and J by 7 bases, with 16 bases between them.

To note about this clone: Different DNA sequences within this sample yield the same CDR3. The chain carries TRBV5-1 and TRBJ1-2; unclear D gene. Germline values: CDR1 SGHRS, CDR2 YFSETQ. This CDR3 contains 12 residues. V was shortened by 4 bases and J by 7 bases, with 11 bases between the two germline ends. CDR3 sequence reads: CASSLDGGGYTF. Here the CDR3 DNA reads TGCGCCAGCAGCCTAGACGGAGGTGGCTACACCTTC.

The chain joins TRBV29-1 to TRBJ2-7, with 11 bases identical to TRBD1. After removal of 3 bases from V and 5 bases from J, the junction contained 6 bases not matched to a gene. The CDR3 contains 14 residues. Germline CDR1 SQVTM, CDR2 ANQGSEA. CDR3 nucleotides: TGCAGCGTTGACGCCGGGACAGGGGGGGACGAGCAGTACTTC. As protein: CSVDAGTGGDEQYF.

This clone was recorded only once. This chain joins TRBV7-6 and TRBJ2-5; 14 bases line up with TRBD2. CDR3 length equals 16 residues. CDR1 SGHVS and CDR2 FNYEAQ come from the germline V gene. V shed 4 bases, J shed 4 bases, and the junction held 5 bases outside the gene matches. CDR3 residues: CASSSGLAGEAETQYF. The DNA of the CDR3 is TGTGCCAGCAGCTCGGGACTAGCGGGAGAGGCAGAGACCCAGTACTTC.

The rearrangement links TRBV19 to TRBJ2-7, with 10 bases fitting TRBD1. The V and J ends lost 4 bases and 3 bases, in that order; junction bases with no gene match: 0. CDR1 LNHDA and CDR2 SQIVND come from the germline V gene (reference sequence). The CDR3 covers 13 residues. CDR3 nucleotide sequence: TGTGCCAGTAGTAGGACAGGGGGCTACGAGCAGTACTTC. The encoded protein is CASSRTGGYEQYF.

This clone was detected once. The V and J genes are TRBV28 and TRBJ2-5; the match to TRBD2 covers 10 bases. This CDR3 region has 14 residues. The V and J ends lost 3 bases and 4 bases, in that order; junction bases with no gene match: 2. Germline V lookup: CDR1 MDHEN, CDR2 SYDVKM. CDR3: CASSFRLAGETQYF. In nucleotides, the CDR3 is TGTGCCAGCAGTTTCCGACTAGCGGGAGAGACCCAGTACTTC.

The sample holds one count of this clone. The chain carries TRBV5-5 and TRBJ2-1; 7 bases are a match to TRBD2. Germline V gene lookup returns CDR1 SGHKS and CDR2 YYEKEE (reference sequence). J was trimmed by 9 bases and V by 3 bases; bases with no gene match: 9. The CDR3 is 14 amino acids. CDR3: CASSYLAEEGEQFF. The CDR3 DNA is TGTGCCAGCAGCTATCTAGCGGAGGAAGGTGAGCAGTTCTTC.

The chain carries TRBV5-1 and TRBJ2-3, with D tentatively TRBD1 (6 bases). CDR1 is SGHRS, CDR2 YFSETQ, per germline. The V gene lost 2 bases and the J gene lost 5 bases, with 15 bases spanning the gap. The CDR3 covers 15 residues. The CDR3 here is CASSFQGRVRDTQYF. For the CDR3, the DNA is TGCGCCAGCAGCTTTCAGGGGCGGGTTAGAGATACGCAGTATTTT.